This T cell receptor beta chain was observed in a study of T-cell reconstitution after alpha-beta-depleted transplantation in children. Findings and limits, study-wide: Reported findings indicate that, about two months after transplant, alpha-beta T cells came from several hundred expanded clones, which were derived from non-depleted graft cells. T cells produced anew were the main source of T-cell counts and diversity one year after transplant. It was surviving recipient T cells and thymic progenitors that gave some patients high TCRbeta diversity at day 60.

This clonotype was observed a handful of times. Its specificity is not known. Preparation of the TCRbeta library used unique molecular identifiers. MiXCR, run by TCRdb on the PCR reads, gives a single entry per CDR3 protein. Among 700,000 to 950,000 distinct CDR3 sequences listed, about 16% were seen once. Germline V lookup: CDR1 SSHAT, CDR2 FNYEAQ (reference sequence). This CDR3 has 15 amino acids. V lost 4 bases, J lost 6 bases, and 19 bases lay in between. The clonotype originates from a male patient between 5 and 17 years old who had a stem cell transplant for acute lymphoblastic leukemia, so the T cells may come from the graft donor. This specimen was PBMCs, mostly from graft donor cells, taken 360 days after TCRalphabeta/CD19-depleted stem cell transplant. This chain uses TRBV7-7 with TRBJ2-7; a weak D match, TRBD2 (6 bases). Here the CDR3 DNA reads TGTGCCAGCAGCTCGGGACTTACTGGGTCGGGCGAGCAGTACTTC. Amino acid sequence: CASSSGLTGSGEQYF.